These 20 T cell receptor beta chains share one sample of origin, sequenced in a study of identical twins. TCRdb re-called the 5' RACE reads with MiXCR, one entry per CDR3 protein. The sample holds under 250,000 distinct CDR3 sequences, about 7.5% seen once. The sample was also linked to a second study, of yellow fever vaccine responses in identical twins.

The sample taken for sequencing was memory (CD45RO+) T cells sorted from blood. These receptor sequences come from a woman aged 18-30 years in good health.

J is TRBJ2-1 and V is TRBV20-1; no definite D call. Germline assignment: CDR1 DFQATT and CDR2 SNEGSKA (reference sequence). The ends were cut back, 2 bases at V and 0 bases at J, with 11 bases in the middle. The CDR3 totals 15 residues. CDR3: CSARFLQSSYNEQFF. The CDR3, as DNA: TGCAGTGCTAGATTCTTGCAGAGCTCCTACAATGAGCAGTTCTTC.

CDR3 in amino acids: CAITPRAPGDSTYNEQFF. In DNA, the CDR3 is TGTGCCATCACCCCAAGAGCGCCCGGGGACAGCACCTACAATGAGCAGTTCTTC. This chain uses TRBV10-3 with TRBJ2-1, with 7 positions matching TRBD1. The CDR3 loop spans 18 amino acids. V gave up 7 bases and J gave up 2 bases; unmatched junction bases: 17. In germline, CDR1 is ENHRY, CDR2 SYGVKD.

This clonotype was counted between two and nine times. The J gene is TRBJ2-5, the V gene TRBV12-3 or TRBV12-4; D is possibly TRBD1 (7 bases). Trimming stripped 1 base from V and 3 bases from J, with 12 bases between. The CDR3 runs to 15 residues. The DNA for the CDR3 is TGTGCCAGCAGTTTAGGGCAGGGGGGCGAAGAGACCCAGTACTTC. This sequence encodes CASSLGQGGEETQYF.

The table lists this clonotype with a few counts. The V gene is TRBV4-1, the J gene TRBJ2-7, with unresolved D. The CDR3 has 14 residues. The V end lost 0 bases, the J end lost 3 bases, and 9 bases lay between the germline ends. The V gene's germline CDR1 is MGHRA and CDR2 YSYEKL. CDR3 sequence (DNA): TGCGCCAGCAGCCAAGATCCCGGGTTCTACGAGCAGTACTTC. Amino acid sequence: CASSQDPGFYEQYF.

The rearrangement links TRBV10-3 to TRBJ2-7; 8 bases are shared with TRBD1. The CDR3 is 14 amino acids. V dropped 2 bases and J dropped 6; count of bases not matched to a gene: 6. CDR1 and CDR2 (germline): ENHRY, SYGVKD. CDR3 bases: TGTGCCATCAGTGAGAAGTTTGGACAGGGCGAGCAGTACTTC. Translation: CAISEKFGQGEQYF.

This clonotype showed up many times. The chain is built from TRBV5-8 and TRBJ2-3, with D maybe TRBD1 (6 bases). The CDR3 has 17 residues. Trimming removed 4 bases from V and 4 bases from J, with 22 bases in between. CDR1 is SGHTS and CDR2 is YDEGEE in the germline V gene. This CDR3 is CASSASAPGSGADTQYF. The CDR3 bases are TGTGCCAGCAGCGCCTCGGCCCCCGGGTCAGGGGCAGATACGCAGTATTTT. The entire variable domain, with the rest obtained from reference TRBV5-8 and TRBJ2-3, is as follows: EAGVTQSPTHLIKTRGQQATLRCSPISGHTSVYWYQQALGLGLQFLLWYDEGEERNRGNFPPRFSGRQFPNYSSELNVNALELEDSALYLCASSASAPGSGADTQYFGPGTRLTVL.

The chain employs TRBV19 and TRBJ2-1; 12 bases line up with TRBD2. The CDR3 loop spans 16 amino acids. CDR1 is LNHDA, CDR2 SQIVND, per germline (reference sequence). The V segment lost 3 bases and the J segment 9 bases; nucleotides outside the gene matches: 9. The CDR3 sequence: CASSIRTSGTVGEQFF. Written as DNA, the CDR3 is TGTGCCAGTAGTATTCGGACTAGCGGGACGGTTGGTGAGCAGTTCTTC.

This clonotype was detected ten times or more. V is TRBV20-1 and J is TRBJ2-4; TRBD2 aligns across 14 bases. This CDR3 contains 16 residues. Germline V CDR1 and CDR2: DFQATT, SNEGSKA (reference sequence). The ends lost 5 bases at V and 6 bases at J; junction bases unmatched: 9. The CDR3 DNA is TGCAGTGCTGAGCGACTAGCGGGAGGGCCTAGAAACATTCAGTACTTC. Translation: CSAERLAGGPRNIQYF.

This clonotype was recorded at least ten times. The chain uses TRBV12-3 or TRBV12-4 and TRBJ1-5; 8 bases fit TRBD1. J gave up 7 bases and V 6 bases, and 8 bases lay outside the gene matches. The length of the CDR3 is 14 residues. The CDR3 here is CASRRTGLLQPQHF. CDR3 bases: TGTGCCAGCAGACGGACAGGGCTATTGCAGCCCCAGCATTTT.

This clonotype was seen repeatedly, ten times or more. This rearrangement joins TRBV12-3 or TRBV12-4 to TRBJ2-3; TRBD1 matches 7 bases. The CDR3 is 14 amino acids. Unmatched junction bases numbered 9, after V lost 8 bases and J lost 4 bases. CDR3 in DNA: TGTGCCAGCCTCCCAGGGGGATCTGCAGATACGCAGTATTTT. This translates into CASLPGGSADTQYF.

The genes are TRBV5-1 and TRBJ2-5; D may match TRBD1 or TRBD2 (6 bases each). V gave up 4 bases and J gave up 2 bases, with 18 bases separating them. Germline-derived CDR1 and CDR2 are SGHRS and YFSETQ. The CDR3 is made up of 16 amino acids. CDR3 coding DNA: TGCGCCAGCAGCGGGGGGCAGACGGGACTTCAAGAGACCCAGTACTTC. Translated, it gives CASSGGQTGLQETQYF.

The CDR3 loop reads CASRQQGVATGELFF. The CDR3 DNA follows: TGTGCCAGCAGACAACAGGGAGTTGCCACCGGGGAGCTGTTTTTT. The chain uses TRBV6-1 and TRBJ2-2, with D possibly TRBD1 on 6 matching bases. CDR1 MNHNS and CDR2 SASEGT come from the germline V gene. Trimming stripped 6 bases from V and 4 bases from J, with 15 bases between. The CDR3 runs to 15 residues.

The V gene is TRBV2, the J gene TRBJ2-5, with 8 positions matching TRBD2. CDR3 length equals 15 residues. In germline, CDR1 is SNHLY, CDR2 FYNNEI. The ends lost 3 bases at V and 5 bases at J; junction bases unmatched: 8. CDR3 DNA: TGTGCCAGCAGTGAGGGACTAGACGTTCGGGAGACCCAGTACTTC. It is translated as CASSEGLDVRETQYF.

A few counts support this clonotype. This chain links TRBV7-9 with TRBJ2-7; 7 nucleotides line up with TRBD2. V lost 7 bases and J lost 0; bases outside the gene matches: 9. CDR1 and CDR2 (germline): SEHNR, FQNEAQ (reference sequence). This CDR3 has 15 residues. The CDR3 nucleotides read TGTGCCAGCACGGGAGGAGGGCGGCGCTCCTACGAGCAGTACTTC. This sequence encodes CASTGGGRRSYEQYF. Supplemented by reference TRBV7-9 and TRBJ2-7, the full variable domain reads DTGVSQNPRHKITKRGQNVTFRCDPISEHNRLYWYRQTLGQGPEFLTYFQNEAQLEKSRLLSDRFSAERPKGSFSTLEIQRTEQGDSAMYLCASTGGGRRSYEQYFGPGTRLTVT.

This clonotype was seen repeatedly, ten times or more. The V call is TRBV7-3, the J call TRBJ2-1, with D unresolved. The CDR3 is 15 amino acids. Trimming removed 1 base from V and 9 bases from J, with 16 bases in between. In germline, CDR1 is SGHTA, CDR2 FQGTGA. The CDR3 is CASSLIPSIGLEQFF. The CDR3 region has the DNA TGTGCCAGCAGCTTAATCCCCTCGATAGGTCTTGAGCAGTTCTTC.

This chain connects TRBV10-3 to TRBJ2-1; D remains unclear. The germline V and J ends were trimmed by 4 bases and 4 bases, with 11 bases remaining between them. CDR1 is ENHRY, CDR2 SYGVKD, per germline. There are 14 residues in the CDR3. Written as DNA, the CDR3 is TGTGCCATCAGTGGCGGTTATTATTACAATGAGCAGTTCTTC. Amino acids: CAISGGYYYNEQFF.

This clonotype was seen more than once but under ten times. The V call is TRBV6-1, the J call TRBJ2-6, with D possibly TRBD2 on 7 matching bases. Trimming left V 5 bases short and J 0 bases short, with 14 bases between. Germline V gives CDR1 MNHNS, CDR2 SASEGT. The CDR3 length is 17 residues. The CDR3 protein is CASSRGGGSSGANVLTF. CDR3 coding DNA: TGTGCCAGCAGTAGAGGGGGGGGGAGCTCTGGGGCCAACGTCCTGACTTTC.

The rearrangement links TRBV11-1 to TRBJ2-2; TRBD1 matches at 10 bases. Trimming cost V 5 bases and J 2 bases; bases outside gene matches: 8. The CDR3 is 17 amino acids. Germline lookup yields CDR1 SGHAT and CDR2 FQDESV (reference sequence). In DNA, the CDR3 is TGTGCCAGCAGCCCCGAGGACAGGGGGTCTAACACCGGGGAGCTGTTTTTT. This sequence encodes CASSPEDRGSNTGELFF.

This clonotype was seen at least ten times. CDR3 protein: CASSSQGSGEQFF. The CDR3 DNA is TGTGCCAGCAGCTCTCAGGGGAGCGGAGAGCAGTTCTTC. The chain recombines TRBV7-2 with TRBJ2-1; D possibly corresponds to TRBD1 (6 bases). This CDR3 contains 13 residues. Germline lookup yields CDR1 SGHTA and CDR2 FQGNSA. The V end lost 4 bases, the J end lost 10 bases, and 14 bases lay between the germline ends. Full variable domain (rest looked up from reference TRBV7-2 and TRBJ2-1): GAGVSQSPSNKVTEKGKDVELRCDPISGHTALYWYRQSLGQGLEFLIYFQGNSAPDKSGLPSDRFSAERTGGSVSTLTIQRTQQEDSAVYLCASSSQGSGEQFFGPGTRLTVL.

This clonotype showed up many times. This sequence joins TRBV4-1 and TRBJ2-1; no reliable D call. From germline, CDR1 is MGHRA and CDR2 YSYEKL. V lost 1 base and J 0 bases, leaving 10 bases between the germline ends. The CDR3 has 16 residues. CDR3 amino acids: CASSQVDILSYNEQFF. The CDR3 DNA is TGCGCCAGCAGCCAAGTAGATATCCTCTCCTACAATGAGCAGTTCTTC.